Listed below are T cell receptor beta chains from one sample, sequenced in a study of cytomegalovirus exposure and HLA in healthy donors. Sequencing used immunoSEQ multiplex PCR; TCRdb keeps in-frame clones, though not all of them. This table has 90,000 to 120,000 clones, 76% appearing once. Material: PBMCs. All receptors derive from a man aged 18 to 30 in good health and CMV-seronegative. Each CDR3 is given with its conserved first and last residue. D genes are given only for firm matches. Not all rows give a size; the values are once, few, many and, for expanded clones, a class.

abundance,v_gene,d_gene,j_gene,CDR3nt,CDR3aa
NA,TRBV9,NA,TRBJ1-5,TGTGCCAGCAGCGTAGGGGAGGGCCGCAATCAGCCCCAGCATTTT,CASSVGEGRNQPQHF
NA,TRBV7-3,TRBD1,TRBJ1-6,TGTGCCAGCAGCTGGGGGACAGGGGGGAATTCACCCCTCCACTTT,CASSWGTGGNSPLHF
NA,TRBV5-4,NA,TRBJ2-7,TGTGCCAGCAGCCCGGCGGGGCAGGCCCACGAGCAGTACTTC,CASSPAGQAHEQYF
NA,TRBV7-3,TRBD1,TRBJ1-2,TGTGCCAGCAGCCCCCGACAGGGGAGTTATGGCTACACCTTC,CASSPRQGSYGYTF
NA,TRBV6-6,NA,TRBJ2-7,TGTGCCAGCTCCCTGCAGGCTTCCTACGAGCAGTACTTC,CASSLQASYEQYF
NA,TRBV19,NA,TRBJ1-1,TGTGCCAGTAGTATACAGGGCATGAACACTGAAGCTTTCTTT,CASSIQGMNTEAFF
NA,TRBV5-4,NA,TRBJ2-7,TGTGCCAGCAGCTTGGGCAGCTCCTACGAGCAGTACTTC,CASSLGSSYEQYF
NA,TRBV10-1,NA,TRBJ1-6,TGCGCCAGCAGTCCGGACTGGCAGTCACCCCTCCACTTT,CASSPDWQSPLHF
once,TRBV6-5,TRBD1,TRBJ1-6,TGTGCCAGCAGTTACGGGGCGGGGACAGGGGCTTCACCCCTCCACTTT,CASSYGAGTGASPLHF
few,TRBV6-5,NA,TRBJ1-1,TGTGCCAGCAGCCTCCCCGGGTTGAACACTGAAGCTTTCTTT,CASSLPGLNTEAFF
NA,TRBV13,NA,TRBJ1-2,TGTGCCAGCAGCTCAAACAGGGCCAAGGCGTACGGCTACACCTTC,CASSSNRAKAYGYTF
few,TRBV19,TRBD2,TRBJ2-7,TGTGCCAGTAGTATAGGACCCTGGACTAGCGGACACTACGAGCAGTACTTC,CASSIGPWTSGHYEQYF
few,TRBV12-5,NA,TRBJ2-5,TGTGCTAGTGCCCGCGGACGGGGAGAGACCCAGTACTTC,CASARGRGETQYF
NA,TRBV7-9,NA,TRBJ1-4,TGTTCCAGCAGCTTACCGGGGGGTCCAACTAATGAAAAACTGTTTTTT,CSSSLPGGPTNEKLFF
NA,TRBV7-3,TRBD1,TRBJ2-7,TGTGCCAGCAGCTCGGACAGGGGGGGAGAGCAGTACTTC,CASSSDRGGEQYF
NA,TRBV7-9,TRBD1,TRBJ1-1,TGTGCCAGCAGCTCCCGGGACAGGGAGAGGGAAGCTTTCTTT,CASSSRDREREAFF
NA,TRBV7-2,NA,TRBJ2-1,TGTGCCAGCAGCTCGAGTGGGGGGAGCTCCTACAATGAGCAGTTCTTC,CASSSSGGSSYNEQFF
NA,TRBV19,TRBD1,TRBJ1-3,TGTGCCAGTAGTCTTCAACAGGGGCTCGGAAACACCATATATTTT,CASSLQQGLGNTIYF
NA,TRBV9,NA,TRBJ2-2,TGTGCCAGCAGCGCGACTAGTGAGGCCGGGGAGCTGTTTTTT,CASSATSEAGELFF
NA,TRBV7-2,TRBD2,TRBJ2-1,TGTGCCAGCAGCTCCATAGCGGGGGGGGAGCAGTTCTTC,CASSSIAGGEQFF
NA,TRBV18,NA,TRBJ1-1,TGTGCCAGCTCACCCGGTGCGAACACTGAAGCTTTCTTT,CASSPGANTEAFF
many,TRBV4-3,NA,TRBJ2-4,TGCGCCAGCAGCCAAGATCCGCAGGAAGGTGCAAACATTCAGTACTTC,CASSQDPQEGANIQYF
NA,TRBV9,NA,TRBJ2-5,TGTGCCAGCAGCGTATACGGAGAGACCCAGTACTTC,CASSVYGETQYF
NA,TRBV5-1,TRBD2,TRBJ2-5,TGCGCCAGCAGCTTGGTCAGCGGGGGGTTCCAAGAGACCCAGTACTTC,CASSLVSGGFQETQYF
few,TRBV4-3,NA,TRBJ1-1,TGCGCCAGCAGCCAAGATAGGCAAACCCCCGGGGCTGAAGCTTTCTTT,CASSQDRQTPGAEAFF
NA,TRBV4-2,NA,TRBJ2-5,TGTGCCAGCAGCCATGGCGGAGGGGGGGCCGACATCCAAGAGACCCAGTACTTC,CASSHGGGGADIQETQYF
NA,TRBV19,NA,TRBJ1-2,TGTGCCAGTAGTATCTCCGGAGAACTTGGCTACACCTTC,CASSISGELGYTF
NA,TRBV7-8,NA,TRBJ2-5,TGTGCCAGCAGCTTAGTGGCAGGTAGCCAAGAGACCCAGTACTTC,CASSLVAGSQETQYF
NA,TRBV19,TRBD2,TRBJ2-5,TGTGCCAGTAGTATTGTACTAGCGGGGGGGCTGGAGACCCAGTACTTC,CASSIVLAGGLETQYF
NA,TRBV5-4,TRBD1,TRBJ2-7,TGTGCCAGCAGCTTCCGGGACAGGAGGTACTTC,CASSFRDRRYF
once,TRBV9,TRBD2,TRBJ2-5,TGTGCCAGCAGCGTGGGGACTAGCAGCTCGACGTACCAAGAGACCCAGTACTTC,CASSVGTSSSTYQETQYF
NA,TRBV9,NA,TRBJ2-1,TGTGCCAGCAGCTCCCACCGAGGAGGGGTTAATGAGCAGTTCTTC,CASSSHRGGVNEQFF
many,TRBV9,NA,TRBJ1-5,TGTGCCAGCAGCGGAACGGGAAGCAATCAGCCCCAGCATTTT,CASSGTGSNQPQHF
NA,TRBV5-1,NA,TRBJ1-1,TGCGCCAGCAGCCTCGTCCAGGCAAACACTGAAGCTTTCTTT,CASSLVQANTEAFF
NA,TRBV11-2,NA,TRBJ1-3,TGTGCCAGCAGCGCCACAGGGTTTTCTGGAAACACCATATATTTT,CASSATGFSGNTIYF
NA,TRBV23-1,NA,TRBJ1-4,TGCGCCAGCAGTCAAGGGGGCTATGAAAAACTGTTTTTT,CASSQGGYEKLFF
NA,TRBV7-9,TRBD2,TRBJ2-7,TGTGCCAGCAGCTTCGGACTAGCGGGGGCAACCTACGAGCAGTACTTC,CASSFGLAGATYEQYF
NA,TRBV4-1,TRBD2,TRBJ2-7,TGCGCCAGCAGCTCATTGGGGGGGGGCTCCTACGAGCAGTACTTC,CASSSLGGGSYEQYF
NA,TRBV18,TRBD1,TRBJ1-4,TGTGCCAGCTCACCCCAGGTAGGGGGCGGTGAAAAACTGTTTTTT,CASSPQVGGGEKLFF
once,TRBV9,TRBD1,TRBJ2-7,TGTGCCAGCAGCGACCGGACAGGGTTGTCCTACGAGCAGTACTTC,CASSDRTGLSYEQYF
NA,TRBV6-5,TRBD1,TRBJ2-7,TGTGCCAGCAGTTACGGGACAGGGAGGTCCTACGAGCAGTACTTC,CASSYGTGRSYEQYF
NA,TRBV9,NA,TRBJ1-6,TGTGCCTCCGGGGGACTGGGGTATAGTTCACCCCTCCACTTT,CASGGLGYSSPLHF
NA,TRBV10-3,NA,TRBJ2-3,TGTGCCATCAGTGAGTGGCCTAGCTCCGGAGATACGCAGTATTTT,CAISEWPSSGDTQYF
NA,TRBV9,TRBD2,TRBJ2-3,TGTGCCAGCAGCGTAGGTAGCGGGGGGGCTAGGGATACGCAGTATTTT,CASSVGSGGARDTQYF
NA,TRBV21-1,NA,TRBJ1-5,TGTGCCAGCCCGGTCAGGGTGGGTAATTTAGATCAGCCCCAGCATTTT,CASPVRVGNLDQPQHF
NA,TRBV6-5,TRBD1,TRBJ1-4,TGTGCCAGCAGTTCGTGGACAGGGGGGGGTGAAAAACTGTTTTTT,CASSSWTGGGEKLFF
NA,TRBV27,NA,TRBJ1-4,TGTGCGAGCAGTAATCTCCTACAGGGAAAGGATCTGTTTTTT,CASSNLLQGKDLFF
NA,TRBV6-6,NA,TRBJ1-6,TGTGCCAGCAGTTACGGGGGACAATATAATTCACCCCTCCACTTT,CASSYGGQYNSPLHF
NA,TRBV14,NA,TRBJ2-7,TGTGCCAGCAGCCAAGACTGGCCTCGTGAGCAGTACTTC,CASSQDWPREQYF
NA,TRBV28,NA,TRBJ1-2,TGTGCCAGCAGTTTAGCAGGGGCAGAAAACTATGGCTACACCTTC,CASSLAGAENYGYTF
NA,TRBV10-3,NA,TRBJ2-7,TGTGCCATCAGTGGGGCCACAGGGCCCGCACTATACGAGCAGTACTTC,CAISGATGPALYEQYF
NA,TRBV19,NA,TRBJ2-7,TGTGCCAGTAGTGGGCTTGGGACTGTCTACGAGCAGTACTTC,CASSGLGTVYEQYF
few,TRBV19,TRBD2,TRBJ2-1,TGTGCCAGTAGTATAGGAGCGGGGGGAGGCGAGCAGTTCTTC,CASSIGAGGGEQFF
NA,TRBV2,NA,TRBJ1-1,TGTGCCAGCACTATAGGGGTGGGGTCGGCCACTGAAGCTTTCTTT,CASTIGVGSATEAFF
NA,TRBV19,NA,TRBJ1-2,TGTGCCAGTAGTATACGGCGGGCTGATGGCTACACCTTC,CASSIRRADGYTF
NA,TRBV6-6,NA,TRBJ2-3,TGTGCCAGCAGTTACCAGGGCACAGATACGCAGTATTTT,CASSYQGTDTQYF
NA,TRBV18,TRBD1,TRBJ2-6,TGTGCCAGCTCACCAAGGGACAGGGGGAAGGCTGGGGCCAACGTCCTGACTTTC,CASSPRDRGKAGANVLTF
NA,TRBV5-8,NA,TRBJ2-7,TGTGCCAGCAGCCGCACATTAGGACTGTCCTACGAGCAGTACTTC,CASSRTLGLSYEQYF
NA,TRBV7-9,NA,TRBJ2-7,TGTGCCAGCAGCCTCAGCGGATCCTACGAGCAGTACTTC,CASSLSGSYEQYF